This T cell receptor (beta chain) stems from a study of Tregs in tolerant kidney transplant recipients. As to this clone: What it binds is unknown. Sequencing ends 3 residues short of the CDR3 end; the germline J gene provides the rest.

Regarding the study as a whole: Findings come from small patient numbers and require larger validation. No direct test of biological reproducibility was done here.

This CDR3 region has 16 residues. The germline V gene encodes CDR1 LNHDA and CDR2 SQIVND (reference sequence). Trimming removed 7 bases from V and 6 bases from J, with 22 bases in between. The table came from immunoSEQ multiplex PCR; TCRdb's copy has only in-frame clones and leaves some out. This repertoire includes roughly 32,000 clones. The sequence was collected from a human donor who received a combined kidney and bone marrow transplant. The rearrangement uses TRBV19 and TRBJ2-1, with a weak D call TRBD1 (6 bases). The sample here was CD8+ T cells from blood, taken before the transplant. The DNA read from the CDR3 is TGTGCCAGTAAACCTAGTAGGGGACACCACCCCAATGAG. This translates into CASKPSRGHHPNE. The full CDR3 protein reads CASKPSRGHHPNEQFF.